This T cell receptor (beta chain) was documented in a study of cytomegalovirus exposure and HLA in healthy donors. Study-level findings and limits: In vitro assays verified that a few CMV-associated chains recognized CMV antigens specifically. Later, an analysis found that TCR clusters from the first cohort tended to co-occur in the 90 to 150 validation repertoires. High specificity and sensitivity for cytomegalovirus status were reported for the classifier. 164 TCR beta chains were listed as cytomegalovirus-associated.

The germline V gene encodes CDR1 SNHLY and CDR2 FYNNEI. The CDR3 is 15 residues long. V gave up 7 bases and J gave up 2 bases, with 16 bases separating them. Concerning this clone itself: Its antigen is undetermined.

The assay was immunoSEQ multiplex PCR, and TCRdb's table has in-frame clones only and misses some. The sample records about 68,000 clones, 96% being singletons. Sequenced sample: PBMCs. The origin of this receptor is a man aged 18 to 30 in good health and CMV-seronegative. The chain employs TRBV2 and TRBJ2-3; D might be TRBD2 (5 bases). The CDR3 loop reads CASKVRDWSTDTQYF. In DNA form, the CDR3 reads TGTGCCAGCAAGGTCCGGGATTGGTCCACAGATACGCAGTATTTT.